This TCR beta chain was sequenced in a study of cytomegalovirus exposure and HLA in healthy donors. Trimming shortened V by 1 base and J by 9 bases, and 10 bases separated the two germline ends. The CDR3 length is 11 residues. Germline CDR1 and CDR2: DFQATT and SNEGSKA (reference sequence). The donors were members of the validation cohort comprising approximately 110 subjects, separate from the roughly 600-subject first cohort. As regards this clone: Its specificity is unknown.

Study conclusions and caveats: The study flagged roughly 160 TCR beta chains as cytomegalovirus-associated. TCR clusters originating in the first cohort tended to co-occur in the 120 validation repertoires, according to a later analysis.

Here immunoSEQ multiplex PCR was the method, and the copy in TCRdb shows in-frame clones only, minus some. The sample lists about 120,000 clones; around 85% were seen once. The TCR comes from a man between 18 and 29 years old in good health and CMV-seropositive. Sequenced input: PBMCs. The chain is built from TRBV20-1 and TRBJ2-7; D possibly corresponds to TRBD2 (6 bases). CDR3 nucleotides: TGCAGTGCTAGAGTTTTGGAGGGGCAGTACTTC. It yields the protein CSARVLEGQYF.